The present T cell receptor beta chain was sequenced within a study of T-cell reconstitution after alpha-beta-depleted transplantation in children. This clonotype appeared many times. Its specificity is unknown. For TCRbeta, the library was prepared with unique molecular identifiers. TCRdb re-called the PCR reads through MiXCR, storing one row per CDR3 protein. The data hold around 960,000 distinct CDR3 sequences, with roughly 29% observed a single time. The CDR3 has 12 amino acids. V lost 6 bases to trimming and J lost 2 bases, with 8 bases between them. General study results and limits: Surviving recipient T cells and thymic progenitors accounted for the high day-60 TCRbeta diversity observed in some patients. Hyperexpanded clones declined; after one year, newly produced T cells mostly supplied diversity. Reports say that about two months after transplant, the alpha-beta T cells came out of several hundred graft clones that had expanded.

This sequence was found in a boy under two years old who had a stem cell transplant for SCID, so the T cells may come from the graft donor. This specimen consisted of PBMCs, mostly from graft donor cells, obtained 360 days after TCRalphabeta/CD19-depleted stem cell transplant. The chain carries TRBV12-3 or TRBV12-4 and TRBJ2-7; D not resolved. This CDR3 reads CASSLDPYEQYF. The CDR3 bases are TGTGCCAGCAGCCTGGACCCCTACGAGCAGTACTTC.